The entry below describes one T cell receptor (beta chain). CDR1 and CDR2 from the germline V gene are SGHDN and FVKESK. The germline V and J ends were trimmed by 3 bases and 2 bases, with 11 bases remaining between them. The CDR3 has 14 residues. Using immunoSEQ multiplex PCR, the repertoire was profiled, and TCRdb retains in-frame clones only, with some absent. This sample has a few hundred thousand clones, with around 87% found just once. These data belong to a study of blood T cell repertoires in COVID-19. Sequenced: PBMCs or T cells enriched from blood (not recorded which). This chain connects TRBV14 to TRBJ2-7; TRBD2 might be the D (5 bases). The TCR comes from a man aged 25-45 years in a cohort exposed to, infected with or recovered from COVID-19 (not recorded which). The CDR3 DNA reads as TGTGCCAGCAGCCAGACAAGCGGCCCCTACGAGCAGTACTTC. It specifies CASSQTSGPYEQYF.